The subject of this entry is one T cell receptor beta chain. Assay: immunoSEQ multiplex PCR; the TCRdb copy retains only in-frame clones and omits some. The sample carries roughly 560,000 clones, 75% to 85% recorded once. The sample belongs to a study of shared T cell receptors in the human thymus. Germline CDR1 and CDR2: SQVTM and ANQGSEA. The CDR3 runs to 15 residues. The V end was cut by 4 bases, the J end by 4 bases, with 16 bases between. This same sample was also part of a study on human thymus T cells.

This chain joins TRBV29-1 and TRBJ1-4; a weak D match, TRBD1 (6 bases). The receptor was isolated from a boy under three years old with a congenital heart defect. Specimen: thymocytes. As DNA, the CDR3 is TGCAGCGTTGGGGGGGGCGCAGAGGATAATGAAAAACTGTTTTTT. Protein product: CSVGGGAEDNEKLFF.